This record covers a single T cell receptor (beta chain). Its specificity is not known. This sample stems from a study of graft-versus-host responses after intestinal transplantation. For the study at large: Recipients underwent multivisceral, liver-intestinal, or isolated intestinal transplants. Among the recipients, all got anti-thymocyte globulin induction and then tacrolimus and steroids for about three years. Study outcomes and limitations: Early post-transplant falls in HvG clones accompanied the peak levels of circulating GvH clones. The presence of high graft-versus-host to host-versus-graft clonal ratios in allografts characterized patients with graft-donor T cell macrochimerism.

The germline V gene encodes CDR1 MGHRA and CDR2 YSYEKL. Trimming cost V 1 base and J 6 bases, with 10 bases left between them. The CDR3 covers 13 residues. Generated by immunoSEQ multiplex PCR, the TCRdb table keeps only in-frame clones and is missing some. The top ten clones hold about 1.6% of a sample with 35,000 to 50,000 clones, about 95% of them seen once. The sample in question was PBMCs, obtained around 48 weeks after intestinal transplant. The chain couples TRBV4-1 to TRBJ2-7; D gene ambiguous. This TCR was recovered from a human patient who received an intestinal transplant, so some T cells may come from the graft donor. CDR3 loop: CASSQAADIEQYF. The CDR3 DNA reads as TGCGCCAGCAGCCAAGCGGCAGACATCGAGCAGTACTTC.